What follows are 8 T cell receptor beta chains derived from one specimen sequenced in a study of cytomegalovirus exposure and HLA in healthy donors. Vbeta (60) and Jbeta (13) primers were used in the PCR. Here immunoSEQ multiplex PCR was the method, and the copy in TCRdb shows in-frame clones only, minus some. The table includes 160,000 or so clones, approximately 80% detected once. Specimen: PBMCs. The source of these receptors is a woman aged 18-29 years in good health and CMV-seronegative.

V usage is TRBV2 and J usage is TRBJ1-1; 8 nucleotides line up with TRBD1. Germline CDR1 is SNHLY and CDR2 is FYNNEI. The V gene end was trimmed by 6 bases and the J gene end by 1 base; junction bases not matched to a gene: 4. The CDR3 runs 14 residues. CDR3 loop: CASSYDRGNTEAFF. The CDR3 DNA is TGTGCCAGCAGCTACGACAGGGGGAACACTGAAGCTTTCTTT. Looking up the rest from reference TRBV2 and TRBJ1-1 gives the full variable domain: EPEVTQTPSHQVTQMGQEVILRCVPISNHLYFYWYRQILGQKVEFLVSFYNNEISEKSEIFDDQFSVERPDGSNFTLKIRSTKLEDSAMYFCASSYDRGNTEAFFGQGTRLTVV.

This clone has a handful of counts. The chain uses TRBV27 and TRBJ2-7; TRBD1 is a possible D gene (5 bases). The germline V gene encodes CDR1 MNHEY and CDR2 SMNVEV (reference sequence). The CDR3 consists of 15 residues. The V end was cut by 6 bases, the J end by 4 bases, with 19 bases between. CDR3 nucleotides: TGTGCCAGCAGATCCCCGTCAGGGTCCGTATACGAGCAGTACTTC. Amino acid sequence: CASRSPSGSVYEQYF.

This clone showed up many times. The V call is TRBV6-4, the J call TRBJ2-3, with TRBD1 as a possible D gene (6 bases). V lost 3 bases, J lost 0 bases, and 10 bases lay in between. The CDR3 runs 15 residues. The germline V gene has CDR1 MRHNA and CDR2 SNTAGT. CDR3 in amino acids: CASSEGGGSTDTQYF. CDR3 nucleotides: TGTGCCAGCAGTGAAGGGGGTGGAAGCACAGATACGCAGTATTTT.

The gene calls are TRBV6-1 and TRBJ1-6; 8 bases are shared with TRBD1. Germline V gene lookup returns CDR1 MNHNS and CDR2 SASEGT. The V segment lost 5 bases and the J segment 7 bases; nucleotides outside the gene matches: 7. The CDR3 contains 15 residues. The CDR3 region is CASSSDRVVNSPLHF. The CDR3 DNA sequence: TGTGCCAGCAGTTCGGACAGGGTTGTAAATTCACCCCTCCACTTT.

V is TRBV20-1 and J is TRBJ1-1; possible D gene TRBD1, 5 bases. The CDR3 consists of 11 residues. Germline CDR1 DFQATT, CDR2 SNEGSKA (reference sequence). CDR3 sequence (DNA): TGCTGTTCGACAGATAACACTGAAGCTTTCTTT. Amino acids: CCSTDNTEAFF.

The chain is built from TRBV28 and TRBJ1-5; 8 nucleotides match TRBD1. Per the germline V gene, CDR1 is MDHEN and CDR2 is SYDVKM. The CDR3 has 14 amino acids. V gave up 5 bases and J gave up 3 bases; unmatched junction bases: 3. CDR3 nucleotide sequence: TGTGCCAGCAGTCGACAGGGGAACAATCAGCCCCAGCATTTT. Translated: CASSRQGNNQPQHF.

This clone was seen once. This chain links TRBV5-1 with TRBJ2-3; 8 nucleotides match TRBD2. This CDR3 has 16 residues. Germline lookup yields CDR1 SGHRS and CDR2 YFSETQ. J lost 0 bases, V lost 0 bases, and 3 bases had no gene match. In DNA, the CDR3 is TGCGCCAGCAGCTTGGAGCAGCGGGGGAGCACAGATACGCAGTATTTT. Its translation is CASSLEQRGSTDTQYF.

The chain carries TRBV6-1 and TRBJ2-4, with a tentative D call TRBD1 (5 bases). Germline V lookup: CDR1 MNHNS, CDR2 SASEGT. Trimming pared 4 bases from V and 8 bases from J, leaving 15 bases between. CDR3 length: 14 residues. CDR3 region: CASSVHETRDIQYF. In DNA form, the CDR3 reads TGTGCCAGCAGTGTACACGAAACCAGGGACATTCAGTACTTC.